This T cell receptor beta chain came from a study of blood T cell repertoires in COVID-19. Study-wide background: Symptom resolution, clearance, or two negative PCRs marked the recovered donors of Cohort 3.

This CDR3 is built from 14 residues. V lost 5 bases to trimming and J lost 7 bases; unmatched junction nucleotides: 3. From germline, CDR1 is MDHEN and CDR2 SYDVKM. Living in roughly 23 US areas, the participants were between roughly 18 and 95 years of age. This clone is a singleton in its sample. The same CDR3 can be traced to other DNA sequences in this sample. Original handling: Estimation of nucleated cell counts was performed using reference gene primer amplification. This table comes from immunoSEQ multiplex PCR, and its TCRdb copy is limited to in-frame clones, with some not included. V and J calls and clone size follow that table, whereas D and trimming were derived from the DNA. The profile shows under 400,000 clones, around 87% of them singletons.

The sequencing input was PBMCs or T cells enriched from blood (not recorded which). This clonotype was obtained from a man aged 35-49 years in a cohort exposed to, infected with or recovered from COVID-19 (not recorded which). The J gene is TRBJ1-6, the V gene TRBV28; 9 bases align to TRBD1. The CDR3 nucleotides are TGTGCCAGCAGTCCCGGACAGGGGAATTCACCCCTCCACTTT. Protein: CASSPGQGNSPLHF. The variable domain in full, completed from reference TRBV28 and TRBJ1-6, reads DVKVTQSSRYLVKRTGEKVFLECVQDMDHENMFWYRQDPGLGLRLIYFSYDVKMKEKGDIPEGYSVSREKKERFSLILESASTNQTSMYLCASSPGQGNSPLHFGNGTRLTVT.